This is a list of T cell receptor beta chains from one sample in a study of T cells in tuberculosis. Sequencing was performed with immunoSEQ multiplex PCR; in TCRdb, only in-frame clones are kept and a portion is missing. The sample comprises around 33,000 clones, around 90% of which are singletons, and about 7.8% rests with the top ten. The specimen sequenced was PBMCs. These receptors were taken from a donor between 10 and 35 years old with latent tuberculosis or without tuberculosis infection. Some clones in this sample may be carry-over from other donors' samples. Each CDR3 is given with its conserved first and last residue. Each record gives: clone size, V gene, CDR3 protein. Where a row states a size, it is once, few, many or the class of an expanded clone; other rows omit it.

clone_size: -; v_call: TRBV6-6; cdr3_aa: CASSPIGTGGAYEQYF
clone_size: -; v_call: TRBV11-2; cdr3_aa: CASMGQKSFLGRFPYEQYF
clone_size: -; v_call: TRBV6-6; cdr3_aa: CASSYSSPGNYEQYF
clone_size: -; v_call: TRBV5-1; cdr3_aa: CASSSLDRGGFEEQYF
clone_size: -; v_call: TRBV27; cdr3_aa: CASSLSTQGHREKLFF
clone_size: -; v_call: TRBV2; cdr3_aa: CASSRVGEQFF
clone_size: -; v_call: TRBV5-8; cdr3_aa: CASRNRGRTYEQYF
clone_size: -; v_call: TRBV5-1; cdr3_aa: CASSYRTGGAEAEAFF
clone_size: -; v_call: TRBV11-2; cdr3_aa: CASSLDIEGDRDSGNTIYF
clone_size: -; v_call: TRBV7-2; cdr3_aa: CASSARGAYTGELFF
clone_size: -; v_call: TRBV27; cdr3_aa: CASSLQASSYEQYF
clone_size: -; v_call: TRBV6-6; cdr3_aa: CASMERSSYNEQFF
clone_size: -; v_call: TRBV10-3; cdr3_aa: CAITGGSGYTIYF
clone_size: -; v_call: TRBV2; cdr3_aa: CASSSPKRDSQSDLKNYGYTF
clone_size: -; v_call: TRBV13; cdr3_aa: CASSHRGLSGNTIYF
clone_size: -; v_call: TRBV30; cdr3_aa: CAWSPGTGVNEQFF
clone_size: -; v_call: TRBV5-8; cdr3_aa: CASSPGQRASFF
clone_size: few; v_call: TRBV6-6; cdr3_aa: CASSYSGTGDGGYTF
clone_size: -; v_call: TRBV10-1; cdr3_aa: CASSEPGLLSEQYF
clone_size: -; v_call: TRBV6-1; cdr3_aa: CASIQGSTNEKLFF
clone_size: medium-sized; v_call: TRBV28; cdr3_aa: CASSFFQVHQPQHF
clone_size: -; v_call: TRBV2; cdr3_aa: CASSLPVGGQETQYF
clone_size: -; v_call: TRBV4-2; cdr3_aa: CASSHVGTGELNEQYF
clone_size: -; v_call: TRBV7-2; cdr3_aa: CASTIYTGELFF
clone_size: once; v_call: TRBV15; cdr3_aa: CATSTRTGAYGYTF
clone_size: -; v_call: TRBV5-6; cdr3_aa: CASSLVNEQYF
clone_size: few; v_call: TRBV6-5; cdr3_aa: CASSNDDRAGYTF
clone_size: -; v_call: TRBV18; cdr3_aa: CASSRDRADEQYF
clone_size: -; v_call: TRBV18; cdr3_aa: CASSPKGNYGYTF
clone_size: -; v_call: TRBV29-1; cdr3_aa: CSVVESGRETNEKLFF
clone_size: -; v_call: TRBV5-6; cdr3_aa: CASRPGTGIIGELFF
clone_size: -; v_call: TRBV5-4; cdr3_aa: CASSPPGTGGRLAYEQYF
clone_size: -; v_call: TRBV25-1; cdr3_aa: CASSGPLSTDTQYF
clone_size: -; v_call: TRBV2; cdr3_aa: CAGRQSSFLNTEAFF
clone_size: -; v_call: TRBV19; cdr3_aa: CASSMVRGSGEQYF
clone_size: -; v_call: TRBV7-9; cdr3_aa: CASSPPTDRLYGYTF
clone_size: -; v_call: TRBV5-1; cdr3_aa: CASSDATGTGGNTIYF
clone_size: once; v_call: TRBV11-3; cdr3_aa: CASSLGRGSTEAFF
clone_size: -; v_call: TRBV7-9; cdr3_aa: CASSPRGRGETQYF
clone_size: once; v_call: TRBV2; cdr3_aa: CASSGPGQNNYGYTF
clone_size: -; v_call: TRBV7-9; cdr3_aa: CASSLEGAGGGNTIYF
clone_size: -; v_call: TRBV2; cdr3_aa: CASSTVYGSSSRSGETQYF
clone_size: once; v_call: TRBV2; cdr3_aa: CASSGAGSGKLFF
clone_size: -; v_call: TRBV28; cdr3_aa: CASSLSDRSFYGYTF
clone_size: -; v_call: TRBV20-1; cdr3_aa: CSAQGYEQYF
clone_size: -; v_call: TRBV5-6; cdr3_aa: CASSLFGSQGFNYGYTF
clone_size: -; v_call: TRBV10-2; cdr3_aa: CASSPNGQGISGNTIYF
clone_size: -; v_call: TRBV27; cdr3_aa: CASSPGTGFRQPQHF
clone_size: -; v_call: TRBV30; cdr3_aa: CASEGQPSYEQYF
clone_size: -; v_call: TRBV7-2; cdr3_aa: CASSLVGQGVGYGYTF
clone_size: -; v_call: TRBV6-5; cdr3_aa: CASSYRTGYEQYF
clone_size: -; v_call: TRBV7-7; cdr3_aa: CASSLVFDSSQDTQYF
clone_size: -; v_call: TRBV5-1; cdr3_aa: CASSMGDIGGYTF
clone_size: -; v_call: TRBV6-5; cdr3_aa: CASSYGDRGGAEAFF
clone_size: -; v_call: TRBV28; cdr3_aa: CASSGEPGNYGYTF